The T cell receptor (beta chain) under discussion was sequenced for a study of PD-1 blockade in classical Hodgkin lymphoma. Findings of the study overall: Healthy donors reportedly exceeded newly diagnosed patients in baseline TCR diversity.

Time point noted: cycle 4 day 1 (C4D1), after 5 to 7 weeks of nivolumab. Relapse after autologous stem cell transplantation occurred in every patient, and brentuximab vedotin exposure varied. When best responses were assessed, they were complete response, partial response or progressive disease. The CDR3 sequence is 17 residues long. V shed 10 bases, J shed 6 bases, and the junction held 18 bases outside the gene matches. To note about this clone: Antigen: not known.

Sequencing was performed with immunoSEQ multiplex PCR; in TCRdb, only in-frame clones are kept and a portion is missing. The sample lists tens of thousands of clones; 80% were seen once. The rearrangement uses TRBV6-7 and TRBJ2-1; 10 bases match TRBD2. TRBV6-7 qualifies as an ORF whose function is uncertain. The origin of this receptor is a human donor with classical Hodgkin lymphoma. Material: peripheral blood mononuclear cells (PBMCs), obtained before the fourth cycle of nivolumab. CDR3 nucleotides: TGTGCCACCACTAATCAAGCCGGGACTAGCGCTGGCAATGAGCAGTTCTTC. Its protein product is CATTNQAGTSAGNEQFF.